The 16 T cell receptor beta chains below come from one sample, sequenced in a study of cytomegalovirus exposure and HLA in healthy donors. 13 Jbeta primers and 60 Vbeta primers were used for the PCR. Here immunoSEQ multiplex PCR was the method, and the copy in TCRdb shows in-frame clones only, minus some. The repertoire holds approximately 82,000 clones, with 10% as singletons. The sample was PBMCs. Every receptor here comes from a man between 60 and 70 years old in good health and CMV-seropositive.

The chain couples TRBV9 to TRBJ1-4; 8 positions agree with TRBD1. With V trimmed by 3 bases and J by 4 bases, 5 bases remained unmatched. Germline V CDR1 and CDR2: SGDLS, YYNGEE. The CDR3 runs 15 residues. CDR3 in DNA: TGTGCCAGCAGCGCCGGGACAGGTGGTAATGAAAAACTGTTTTTT. It yields the protein CASSAGTGGNEKLFF.

The rearrangement joins TRBV18 to TRBJ2-6; possible D gene TRBD2, 5 bases. Trimming took 10 bases from V and 5 from J, leaving 9 bases between them. The CDR3 runs 12 residues. Germline values: CDR1 KGHSH, CDR2 LQKENI. The CDR3 nucleotides read TGTGCCACCGGACTGAGGGCCAACGTCCTGACTTTC. Translating it yields CATGLRANVLTF. The full variable domain, completed using reference TRBV18 and TRBJ2-6, is NAGVMQNPRHLVRRRGQEARLRCSPMKGHSHVYWYRQLPEEGLKFMVYLQKENIIDESGMPKERFSAEFPKEGPSILRIQQVVRGDSAAYFCATGLRANVLTFGAGSRLTVL.

This rearrangement joins TRBV7-3 to TRBJ2-1; TRBD2 matches 8 bases. The V segment lost 1 base and the J segment 6 bases; nucleotides outside the gene matches: 2. Germline values: CDR1 SGHTA, CDR2 FQGTGA. This CDR3 comprises 14 residues. CDR3 DNA: TGTGCCAGCAGCTTAAGCGGGGGGAGCAATGAGCAGTTCTTC. Translating it yields CASSLSGGSNEQFF.

The chain uses TRBV11-2 and TRBJ2-7; the D gene is possibly TRBD2 (5 bases). V shed 2 bases and J shed 6 bases, with 11 bases lying between them. Germline lookup yields CDR1 SGHAT and CDR2 FQNNGV. CDR3 length: 13 residues. The chain's CDR3 is CASSLSRGSEQYF. The CDR3 coding sequence is TGTGCCAGCAGCTTAAGTCGGGGTAGCGAGCAGTACTTC.

The sample holds a few counts of this clone. The chain employs TRBV7-9 and TRBJ1-3; 8 bases fit TRBD1. The V gene end was trimmed by 0 bases and the J gene end by 2 bases; junction bases not matched to a gene: 0. The CDR3 contains 15 residues. The germline gives CDR1 SEHNR, CDR2 FQNEAQ (reference sequence). CDR3 nucleotide sequence: TGTGCCAGCAGCTTAGCACAGGGGGCTGGAAACACCATATATTTT. Protein: CASSLAQGAGNTIYF.

The V call is TRBV27, the J call TRBJ2-1; a possible D gene is TRBD2 (6 bases). V was pared by 1 base and J by 11 bases, with 18 bases between. The CDR3 is 15 residues long. Germline V CDR1 and CDR2: MNHEY, SMNVEV (reference sequence). The CDR3 DNA sequence: TGTGCCAGCAGTTTATTTCTAGTGGGGGGTTCGAAGCAGTTCTTC. This codes for CASSLFLVGGSKQFF.

V gene TRBV30 combines with J gene TRBJ2-3, with D maybe TRBD1 (5 bases). The CDR3 totals 16 residues. The V gene's germline CDR1 is GTSNPN and CDR2 SVGIG (reference sequence). The CDR3 here is CASGSEQSGSTDTQYF. The CDR3 bases are TGTGCGTCAGGTTCGGAGCAGTCAGGGTCCACAGATACGCAGTATTTT.

This clone was observed a few times. The sample carries other DNA sequences with the same CDR3. The chain combines TRBV7-9 with TRBJ2-7, with 7 bases fitting TRBD1. The V and J ends lost 1 base and 3 bases, in that order; junction bases with no gene match: 3. Germline CDR1 is SEHNR and CDR2 is FQNEAQ (reference sequence). The CDR3 spans 14 residues. The CDR3 region is CASSLGQGNYEQYF. In nucleotides, the CDR3 is TGTGCCAGCAGCTTAGGACAGGGCAACTACGAGCAGTACTTC.

The gene calls are TRBV11-3 and TRBJ1-1; 7 nucleotides align to TRBD1. The V gene end was trimmed by 7 bases and the J gene end by 6 bases; junction bases not matched to a gene: 11. Germline values: CDR1 SGHNT, CDR2 YENEEA. The CDR3 loop spans 14 amino acids. The CDR3 here is CASKSTGVGAEAFF. The CDR3, as DNA: TGTGCCAGCAAGTCTACAGGGGTGGGGGCTGAAGCTTTCTTT.

This clone was counted only a few times. The V call is TRBV5-1, the J call TRBJ2-2, with D possibly matching TRBD2 (5 bases). This CDR3 has 15 amino acids. Looked up from germline, CDR1 is SGHRS and CDR2 is YFSETQ. The V gene lost 0 bases and the J gene lost 1 base, with 7 bases spanning the gap. Here the CDR3 reads CASSLGGQNTGELFF. The CDR3 nucleotides are TGCGCCAGCAGCTTGGGAGGGCAGAACACCGGGGAGCTGTTTTTT.

The CDR3 DNA sequence: TGTGCCAGCAGCGCGGGACTAGCGGGGACCTACGAGCAGTACGTC. This gives the protein CASSAGLAGTYEQYV. V gene TRBV5-4 combines with J gene TRBJ2-7; 13 bases match TRBD2. With 4 bases clipped from V and 2 bases from J, the junction kept 3 bases outside the gene matches. The CDR3 is made up of 15 amino acids. Germline assignment: CDR1 SGHNT and CDR2 YYREEE (reference sequence).

This clone has more than one count but fewer than ten. The V and J genes are TRBV9 and TRBJ2-2; the D gene is possibly TRBD2 (5 bases). CDR1 is SGDLS, CDR2 YYNGEE, per germline. Trimming took off 0 bases at V and 8 bases at J, with 11 bases between the two ends. This CDR3 comprises 14 residues. This CDR3 is CASSVVTSGGELFF. The CDR3 coding sequence is TGTGCCAGCAGCGTAGTTACATCGGGAGGGGAGCTGTTTTTT.

This clone was counted between two and nine times. This sequence joins TRBV6-1 and TRBJ1-1; perhaps TRBD1 as D (5 bases). V lost 0 bases to trimming and J lost 4 bases, with 21 bases between them. Germline V lookup: CDR1 MNHNS, CDR2 SASEGT. This CDR3 has 18 amino acids. CDR3 sequence: CASSEAMGQGKVATEAFF. The CDR3 DNA sequence: TGTGCCAGCAGTGAAGCAATGGGGCAGGGTAAGGTGGCCACTGAAGCTTTCTTT.

The V gene is TRBV4-1, the J gene TRBJ1-1; the D gene is possibly TRBD1 (6 bases). CDR1 MGHRA and CDR2 YSYEKL come from the germline V gene. V gave up 1 base and J gave up 0 bases, with 15 bases separating them. The CDR3 loop spans 17 amino acids. The CDR3: CASSQGTDYTMNTEAFF. The CDR3 nucleotides read TGCGCCAGCAGCCAAGGGACAGACTACACGATGAACACTGAAGCTTTCTTT.

V gene TRBV5-1 combines with J gene TRBJ1-3; perhaps TRBD1 as D (6 bases). Germline V CDR1 and CDR2: SGHRS, YFSETQ. The CDR3 spans 16 residues. V lost 3 bases, J lost 0 bases, and 13 bases lay in between. This chain's CDR3 is CASSSDRTDSGNTIYF. The DNA for the CDR3 is TGCGCCAGCAGCTCCGACAGGACTGACTCTGGAAACACCATATATTTT.

The chain carries TRBV18 and TRBJ2-3; 12 nucleotides align to TRBD2. The V segment lost 3 bases and the J segment 4 bases; nucleotides outside the gene matches: 8. Germline loops: CDR1 KGHSH, CDR2 LQKENI. CDR3 length: 17 residues. Here the CDR3 DNA reads TGTGCCAGCTCACCGATCCCGGGACTAGCGGGTGCAGATACGCAGTATTTT. Amino acid sequence: CASSPIPGLAGADTQYF.